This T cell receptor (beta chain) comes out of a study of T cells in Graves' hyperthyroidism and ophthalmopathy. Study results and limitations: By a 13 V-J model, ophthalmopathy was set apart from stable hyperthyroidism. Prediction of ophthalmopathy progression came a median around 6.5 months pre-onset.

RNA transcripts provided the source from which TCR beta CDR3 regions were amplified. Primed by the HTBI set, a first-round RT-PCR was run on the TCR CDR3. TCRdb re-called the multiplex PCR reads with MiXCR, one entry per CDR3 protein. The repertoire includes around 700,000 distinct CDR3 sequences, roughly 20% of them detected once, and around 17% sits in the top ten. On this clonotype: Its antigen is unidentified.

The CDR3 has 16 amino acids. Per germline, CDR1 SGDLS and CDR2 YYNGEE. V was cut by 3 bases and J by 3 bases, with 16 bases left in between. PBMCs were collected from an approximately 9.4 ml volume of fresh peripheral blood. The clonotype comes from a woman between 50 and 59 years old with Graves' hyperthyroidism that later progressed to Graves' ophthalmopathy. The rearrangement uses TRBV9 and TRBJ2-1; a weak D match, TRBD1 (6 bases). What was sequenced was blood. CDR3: CASSASGTTRYNEQFF. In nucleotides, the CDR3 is TGTGCCAGCAGCGCCTCCGGGACAACCCGCTACAATGAGCAGTTCTTC.